This T cell receptor (beta chain) was retrieved from a study of cytomegalovirus exposure and HLA in healthy donors. Study findings and constraints: What a later analysis reportedly showed was that an Asian-associated ancestry cluster had fewer N-insertions than the roughly 700-donor mean. Accounts indicate the classifier identified cytomegalovirus status with strong specificity and sensitivity. The authors excluded some V segments, including TRBV6-2 and TRBV6-3, as indistinguishable. Several of the most significant clusters were apparently associated with common viral pathogens in a later analysis.

As for this clone: As yet, its antigen is unknown.

Trimming took off 7 bases at V and 7 bases at J, with 16 bases between the two ends. The CDR3 contains 13 residues. The germline V gene encodes CDR1 WSHSY and CDR2 SAAADI. Primers: 60 Vbeta forward and 13 Jbeta reverse. Profiled with immunoSEQ multiplex PCR; TCRdb holds only in-frame clones, not every one. This specimen shows 130,000 to 150,000 clones; the ten leading clones hold 0.96%. The chain has TRBV10-2 and TRBJ1-2, with TRBD1 as a possible D gene (6 bases). The sample was PBMCs. The TCR was taken from a male donor in good health and CMV-seronegative. The CDR3 DNA is TGCGCCAGCACGGAAGGGGGGGACCCTGGCTACACCTTC. The encoded protein is CASTEGGDPGYTF.